The next 6 T cell receptor beta chains were all read from a single sample in a study of cytomegalovirus exposure and HLA in healthy donors. PCR primers comprised 60 Vbeta and 13 Jbeta primers. Sequencing used immunoSEQ multiplex PCR; TCRdb keeps in-frame clones, though not all of them. The sample lists tens of thousands of clones; 67% were seen once. Sequenced material: PBMCs. All receptors come from a man aged 25 to 40 in good health and CMV-seronegative.

The gene calls are TRBV11-2 and TRBJ2-7; 13 positions agree with TRBD2. Germline values: CDR1 SGHAT, CDR2 FQNNGV. With 1 base clipped from V and 1 base from J, the junction kept 7 bases outside the gene matches. The CDR3 spans 18 residues. This chain's CDR3 is CASSLGRTSGSQSYEQYF. CDR3 nucleotide sequence: TGTGCCAGCAGCTTAGGTAGGACTAGCGGGAGCCAATCCTACGAGCAGTACTTC.

This clone was observed a few times. Because the CDR3's place on the DNA is in doubt, the DNA is left out and the CDR3 is given as listed by TCRdb. The rearrangement uses TRBV28 and TRBJ2-5; no DNA check was done on the table's D call, TRBD2. Both ends counted, the CDR3 spans 16 residues. CDR1 and CDR2 from the germline V gene are MDHEN and SYDVKM. This CDR3 reads CASTLPGTSGILAQYF.

V usage is TRBV5-4 and J usage is TRBJ1-1; TRBD1 matches at 7 bases. Per germline, CDR1 SGHNT and CDR2 YYREEE (reference sequence). Trimming took 0 bases from V and 4 from J; bases not matched to a gene: 3. This CDR3 has 14 residues. CDR3 residues: CASSLGAGGTEAFF. As DNA, the CDR3 is TGTGCCAGCAGCTTGGGAGCAGGGGGCACTGAAGCTTTCTTT.

This rearrangement joins TRBV7-6 to TRBJ1-2; 7 bases agree with TRBD1. Germline loops: CDR1 SGHVS, CDR2 FNYEAQ. The CDR3 totals 13 residues. Trimming at V came to 8 bases and at J to 4 bases, leaving 7 bases not matched to a gene. CDR3 residues: CASGEGAVYGYTF. DNA of the CDR3: TGTGCCAGCGGCGAGGGGGCGGTCTATGGCTACACCTTC.

This clone was picked up a small number of times. V and J are TRBV4-3 and TRBJ1-6; 8 nucleotides agree with TRBD1. Per germline, CDR1 LGHNA and CDR2 YSLEER. The CDR3 has 14 amino acids. The V and J ends lost 3 bases and 10 bases, in that order; junction bases with no gene match: 5. CDR3 loop: CASSQWQGASPLHF. DNA of the CDR3: TGCGCCAGCAGCCAGTGGCAGGGGGCCTCACCCCTCCACTTT.

CDR3 in DNA: TGCGCCAGCAGCTTAAGCGGGGACTCCTACGAGCAGTACTTC. Amino acids: CASSLSGDSYEQYF. The chain is built from TRBV5-1 and TRBJ2-7; 7 nucleotides agree with TRBD2. The germline CDR1 and CDR2 sequences are SGHRS and YFSETQ. The CDR3 is made up of 14 amino acids. With V trimmed by 2 bases and J by 0 bases, 2 bases remained unmatched.